Sequencing of this TCR beta chain was carried out in a study of shared clonotypes between healthy human individuals (dated by TCRdb to the early 2020s). The study in broad terms: The cohort included a few men and a couple of women between 18 and 49 years of age. Different laboratories and diverse techniques were used to prepare libraries and sequence TCR repertoires, to increase sequencing depth and limit assay-specific biases. Leukapheresis yielded between about 0.9 and 9 billion PBMCs per donor. For each donor, three plates each were used for CD4 naive and CD4 memory, two plates were used for CD8 naive, and one plate was used for CD8 memory. To estimate repertoire size and how much clonotypes are shared between individuals, the study performed deep sequencing of blood TCR repertoires from a few healthy adults.

Healthy HIV-negative adults with no recently reported acute infections or vaccinations were included as donors. Every donor was a Caucasian adult residing in Nashville, Tennessee, USA. CD4+ T cells were enriched through magnetic negative selection, after which naive cells were positively selected on CD45RA and the remaining negative fraction served as the memory subset. After blood collection by leukapheresis, PBMCs were isolated using Ficoll-Histopaque density gradient centrifugation and then cryopreserved in the vapor phase of liquid nitrogen. Purity and quantity of every magnetically sorted T cell population were checked by analytical flow cytometry. Genomic DNA was isolated from each sorted fraction and quantified by UV absorbance on a Nanodrop 2000c. Using the deep immunoSEQ assay, TCR CDR3 regions were amplified from genomic DNA by multiplex PCR. Genomic DNA extracted from each cell subset was distributed evenly over all wells of several immunoSEQ 96-well plates, and each plate served as one replicate. For sorted subsets, each replicate PCR was loaded with around 200 ng genomic DNA, equivalent to 30,000 or so T cell genomes. Purified libraries were quantified with a Qubit 3.0 fluorometer, sized on a Bioanalyzer 2100, and re-quantified with the KAPA Library Quantification kit. Each immunoSEQ 96-well plate was sequenced on its own single-read 150-cycle Illumina NextSeq 550 flow cell. In the original analysis: Because the immunoSEQ output included only junctional sequences and no quality scores, the filtering could not be the same as the filtering used for full-length reads. Sequences were annotated with PyIR, a Python wrapper for IgBLAST v1.9, and V/J genes and CDR3 were assigned using IMGT germline references. Any read was removed if the V/J assignment was weak (E-value above 1e-6), the CDR3 was missing, or the read contained stop codons, out-of-frame junctions, or ambiguous translated residues. V3J clonotypes were defined by identical inferred V gene, J gene, and CDR3 amino acid sequence. Percentage overlap between repertoires was calculated by dividing the number of shared unique clonotypes by the size of the smaller repertoire. Repertoire richness was assessed with RTK rarefaction, the Chao1 estimator, and Recon v2.1 estimates of unobserved clonotypes. Generation probabilities for all TCRbeta clonotypes obtained by the gDNA method from a handful of donors were computed using OLGA. TCRdb carries this immuneACCESS record with in-frame sequences only. Its versions omit some clonotypes, under half of them owing to an unresolved V gene in the studies checked, with the rest unexplained. That table supplies the V and J calls and clone size; D and trimming were determined from the DNA. The sample profile shows 330,000 or so clones; around four fifths of them were found once. Jointly, the top ten make up 10% of the sample.

This clone has ten or more counts. What antigen it recognizes has not been identified. No much larger clone exists at a distance of one base, and base qualities are not known. Broad study findings and their caveats: Pairwise subsampling led to the expectation that sequencing depth would affect the degree of clonotype sharing among donors. Because the study included only a small number of donors, the genetic and exposure-history diversity represented was limited. Compared with non-shared clonotypes, the clonotypes found in all four sorted-subset donors had higher generation probabilities. Approximately 4.8% of naive CD4, 3.5% of naive CD8, approximately 2% of memory CD4, and 0.35% to 0.5% of memory CD8 clonotypes were shared across several donors. Naive subsets generally had larger estimated clonotype richness than memory subsets. Sampling was restricted to blood, and TCR repertoires in tissue are likely to differ from TCR repertoires in blood. Rarefaction of sorted-subset datasets indicated incomplete sequencing despite the large sequencing depth.

V gives up 6 bases and J gives up 1 base, and the segment between their germline ends measures 13 bases. CDR1 KGHSH and CDR2 LQKENI are derived from the germline V gene. The cysteine opens and the phenylalanine closes a CDR3 of 15 amino acids. Left in the record is the CDR3 DNA by itself, 45 bases read in frame from the first base. Specimen: memory CD4+ T cells sorted from blood. In the paper's terms, the cell subset or site label means: CD45RA-negative fraction. The sequence derives from a man aged 25 to 40 in good health. This chain is built from TRBV18 and TRBJ2-1; confidence is insufficient to name the D gene. The DNA sequence is TGTGCCAGCTCCCCAAGAGACCAATCCTACAATGAGCAGTTCTTC. This translates into CASSPRDQSYNEQFF.